The 2 T cell receptor beta chains below all came from one sample that was sequenced in a study of cytomegalovirus exposure and HLA in healthy donors. PCR used 60 Vbeta primers and 13 Jbeta primers. TCRdb keeps only in-frame clones here, not all; method: immunoSEQ multiplex PCR. The listing records 95,000 to 150,000 clones. Sequences were obtained from PBMCs. These receptors all come from a man between 18 and 35 years old in good health and CMV-seronegative.

The chain is built from TRBV6-6 and TRBJ2-1; possible D gene TRBD2, 5 bases. Trimming took off 7 bases at V and 10 bases at J, with 17 bases between the two ends. Germline CDR1 is MNHNY and CDR2 is SVGAGI (reference sequence). The CDR3 covers 13 residues. CDR3 nucleotides: TGTGCCAGCACGAGGGTGGTACTGGGCGAGCAGTTCTTC. This codes for CASTRVVLGEQFF.

The genes are TRBV18 and TRBJ2-1, with a possible D match to TRBD2 (6 bases). The CDR3 covers 14 residues. The V gene lost 3 bases and the J gene lost 4 bases, with 10 bases spanning the gap. CDR1 and CDR2 (germline): KGHSH, LQKENI. The DNA of the CDR3 is TGTGCCAGCTCACCGTCTAGCGCTTACAATGAGCAGTTCTTC. It yields the protein CASSPSSAYNEQFF.